The 8 T cell receptor beta chains reported below all come from one sample, sequenced in a study of T cell repertoires in cytomegalovirus infection. From the reads, TCRdb called clonotypes with MiXCR, one entry per CDR3 protein. The sample has about 240,000 distinct CDR3 sequences, approximately 7% seen once. The material sequenced was PBMCs. The source is a human donor in good health (CMV status not recorded). Some clones in this sample may be carry-over from other donors' samples.

This clonotype has at least ten counts. In nucleotides, the CDR3 is TGTGCCAGCAGCTTGGGGGACACGGACTATGGCTACACCTTC. Protein sequence: CASSLGDTDYGYTF. The chain carries TRBV7-9 and TRBJ1-2, with a weak D call TRBD1 (6 bases). V lost 3 bases and J 3 bases, leaving 11 bases between the germline ends. CDR3 length: 14 amino acids. Germline loops: CDR1 SEHNR, CDR2 FQNEAQ (reference sequence).

J is TRBJ1-2 and V is TRBV30; D possibly corresponds to TRBD1 (6 bases). V was shortened by 3 bases and J by 2 bases, with 13 bases between the two germline ends. Germline loops: CDR1 GTSNPN, CDR2 SVGIG (reference sequence). The length of the CDR3 is 14 residues. The CDR3 reads CAWSWAGANYGYTF. For the CDR3, the DNA is TGTGCCTGGAGCTGGGCAGGGGCAAACTATGGCTACACCTTC.

This clonotype was counted ten times or more. The chain is built from TRBV7-8 and TRBJ1-1, with 10 bases identical to TRBD1. Germline V gene sequence: CDR1 SGHVS, CDR2 FQNEAQ. The V gene end was trimmed by 5 bases and the J gene end by 3 bases; junction bases not matched to a gene: 6. The CDR3 is 15 amino acids. CDR3 bases: TGTGCCAGCAGCCACCGACAGGGGGCTTACACTGAAGCTTTCTTT. Translated, it gives CASSHRQGAYTEAFF. The complete variable domain, with remaining parts taken from reference TRBV7-8 and TRBJ1-1, reads GAGVSQSPRYKVAKRGQDVALRCDPISGHVSLFWYQQALGQGPEFLTYFQNEAQLDKSGLPSDRFFAERPEGSVSTLKIQRTQQEDSAVYLCASSHRQGAYTEAFFGQGTRLTVV.

This clonotype has ten or more counts. The genes are TRBV28 and TRBJ2-7, with D unresolved. The CDR3 contains 16 residues. V gave up 4 bases and J gave up 3 bases, with 19 bases separating them. The germline gives CDR1 MDHEN, CDR2 SYDVKM. As DNA, the CDR3 is TGTGCCAGCAGTTCAAAGCCGCGGCAAACATTCTACGAGCAGTACTTC. Protein sequence: CASSSKPRQTFYEQYF. Full variable domain (rest looked up from reference TRBV28 and TRBJ2-7): DVKVTQSSRYLVKRTGEKVFLECVQDMDHENMFWYRQDPGLGLRLIYFSYDVKMKEKGDIPEGYSVSREKKERFSLILESASTNQTSMYLCASSSKPRQTFYEQYFGPGTRLTVT.

This clonotype was seen repeatedly, ten times or more. V is TRBV7-2 and J is TRBJ2-1; D is perhaps TRBD1 (5 bases). This CDR3 has 15 residues. V was shortened by 2 bases and J by 2 bases, with 10 bases between the two germline ends. CDR1 is SGHTA and CDR2 is FQGNSA in the germline V gene. The CDR3 is CASSLTGRAYNEQFF. The CDR3 DNA reads TGTGCCAGCAGCTTAACTGGCAGGGCCTACAATGAGCAGTTCTTC.

CDR3 DNA: TGTGCCAGCAGTGGACGATACAATGAGCAGTTCTTC. Its protein is CASSGRYNEQFF. The chain recombines TRBV12-3 or TRBV12-4 with TRBJ2-1; D not certain. Trimming took 5 bases from V and 4 from J, leaving 6 bases between them. The CDR3 runs to 12 residues.

In this sample, this clonotype turned up many times. The rearrangement uses TRBV6-5 and TRBJ2-5, with 8 bases aligning to TRBD2. Germline CDR1 and CDR2: MNHEY and SVGAGI. This CDR3 comprises 15 residues. Unmatched junction bases numbered 4, after V lost 2 bases and J lost 2 bases. The CDR3 DNA sequence: TGTGCCAGCAGTTACGGTCCGGGAGGGCAAGAGACCCAGTACTTC. It is translated as CASSYGPGGQETQYF.

This clonotype was detected many times. Here the CDR3 DNA reads TGTGCCAGCAGTGTCGAGCGTGGAGAGACCCAGTACTTC. This sequence encodes CASSVERGETQYF. The chain employs TRBV2 and TRBJ2-5; D is ambiguous. Trimming left V 4 bases short and J 4 bases short, with 10 bases between. CDR1 SNHLY and CDR2 FYNNEI come from the germline V gene. The CDR3 is 13 amino acids.